This T cell receptor (beta chain) emerged from a study of CD8+ T cells in alopecia areata. The study's findings and limits: Affected scalp, especially in alopecia totalis/universalis, had a higher clonality than normal scalp did.

This CDR3 is 16 amino acids long. Germline CDR1 and CDR2: MGHRA and YSYEKL. V was pared by 0 bases and J by 4 bases, with 10 bases between. Investigators isolated RNA and reverse transcribed it into cDNA to act as the sequencing template. Clones were read by immunoSEQ multiplex PCR, and TCRdb kept only the in-frame ones, dropping some. The top ten clones hold approximately 15% of a sample with about 190,000 clones, approximately 56% of them seen once. As to this clone: The antigen is not known.

The chain links TRBV4-1 to TRBJ1-6; unclear D gene. The input for sequencing was CD4+ T cells sorted from blood, taken at week 0. The receptor's source is a human donor with alopecia areata. CDR3 sequence reads: CASSQETGRYNSPLHF. Written as DNA, the CDR3 is TGCGCCAGCAGCCAAGAAACGGGAAGATATAATTCACCCCTCCACTTT.